This is a list of T cell receptor beta chains from one sample in a study of blood T cell repertoires in COVID-19. TCRdb keeps only in-frame clones here, not all; method: immunoSEQ multiplex PCR. Of 35,000 to 55,000 clones in the sample, 85% were seen once. Sequencing used peripheral blood. These receptors came from a woman aged 65 to 85 in a cohort sampled during active COVID-19. Each CDR3 is given with its conserved first and last residue. D genes are given only for firm matches. Clone sizes are given selectively: once, few, many, or a class where the clone is expanded.

TGTGCCAGCAGCTTGTTTCTAGCGGGGACAGATACGCAGTATTTT	CASSLFLAGTDTQYF	TRBJ2-3	TRBD2	TRBV7-9	-
TGTGCCAGCAATAACAGGGGAGGAAATCAGCCCCAGCATTTT	CASNNRGGNQPQHF	TRBJ1-5	TRBD1	TRBV6-5	-
TGCGCCAGCAGCCAAAACAACGCGGCGGGGCGTCGGGAGCAGTACTTC	CASSQNNAAGRREQYF	TRBJ2-7	-	TRBV4-1	-
TGTGCCAGTAACAGACGGACAGTTAGCTCCTACAATGAGCAGTTCTTC	CASNRRTVSSYNEQFF	TRBJ2-1	-	TRBV19	-
TGTGCCAGCAGCCTGTTCGGTAGTAAACACGAGCAGTACTTC	CASSLFGSKHEQYF	TRBJ2-7	-	TRBV5-4	-
TGTGCCAGCAGCGACGCGGACAGGGGCCCTAGCACAGATACGCAGTATTTT	CASSDADRGPSTDTQYF	TRBJ2-3	TRBD1	TRBV6-2/TRBV6-3	-
TGTGCCACCAGTGATCAAACTAGCGGGAGCTCGTACGAGCAGTACTTC	CATSDQTSGSSYEQYF	TRBJ2-7	TRBD2	TRBV24-1	once
TGTGCCAGCTCACCGCCCGTTGCGGGAGGTACCAATGAGCAGTTCTTC	CASSPPVAGGTNEQFF	TRBJ2-1	TRBD2	TRBV18	-
TGTGCCAGCAGTTTAGAGCCTTACAATGAGCAGTTCTTC	CASSLEPYNEQFF	TRBJ2-1	-	TRBV28	-
TGTGCCAGCAGCTTAGAGTATTCCAGGGAATCCACAGATACGCAGTATTTT	CASSLEYSRESTDTQYF	TRBJ2-3	-	TRBV7-6	-
TGCAGCGTTGCGGGCAGGGTGATCGCGATCAGCACAGATACGCAGTATTTT	CSVAGRVIAISTDTQYF	TRBJ2-3	-	TRBV29-1	-
TGTGCCAGCAGTGACCCGGACAGGGGGCAATACGAGCAGTACTTC	CASSDPDRGQYEQYF	TRBJ2-7	TRBD1	TRBV2	-
TGTGCCAGCAGAATGGGGGCCGGGACAGGGAACACCGGGGAGCTGTTTTTT	CASRMGAGTGNTGELFF	TRBJ2-2	TRBD1	TRBV5-4	-
TGTGCCAGCAGCGGCTACCCGGAGGAAAAACTGTTTTTT	CASSGYPEEKLFF	TRBJ1-4	-	TRBV9	-
TGTGCCAGCTCAGCGTTGACAGGGTTCGGGCACAATGAGCAGTTCTTC	CASSALTGFGHNEQFF	TRBJ2-1	TRBD1	TRBV18	-
TGCAGTGCTAGTGTCCCCTTAGCGGGAGGGACCCCCTACGAGCAGTACTTC	CSASVPLAGGTPYEQYF	TRBJ2-7	TRBD2	TRBV20-1	-
TGTGCCAGCAGTCGACAGGATCAGCCCCAGCATTTT	CASSRQDQPQHF	TRBJ1-5	-	TRBV2	-
TGTGCCAGCAAACTAGCGGTGGAAGAGACCCAGTACTTC	CASKLAVEETQYF	TRBJ2-5	TRBD2	TRBV2	-
TGTGCCAGCAGCTTTCAGGCGGGAGAGCAAGAGACCCAGTACTTC	CASSFQAGEQETQYF	TRBJ2-5	TRBD2	TRBV7-2	-
TGCGCCAGCAGCTCCGGGACTAGCGGGAGGGACGCAGATACGCAGTATTTT	CASSSGTSGRDADTQYF	TRBJ2-3	TRBD2	TRBV5-1	-
TGTGCCAGCAGTGAAGCGGCCGGAAAGCGGGAGTTACAAGAGACCCAGTACTTC	CASSEAAGKRELQETQYF	TRBJ2-5	TRBD2	TRBV2	-
TGTGCCAGCAGTTACTCCCGTAGCGGGAGAAGGGGTGAGCAGTTCTTC	CASSYSRSGRRGEQFF	TRBJ2-1	TRBD2	TRBV6-5	-
TGCGCCAGCAGCCAAGAGGCTAGCGGGAGGTTCGAGCAGTACTTC	CASSQEASGRFEQYF	TRBJ2-7	TRBD2	TRBV4-3	-
TGTGCCAGCAGTGGAGACAATCAGCCCCAGCATTTT	CASSGDNQPQHF	TRBJ1-5	-	TRBV2	few
TGTGCCAGCAGTTCGACAGTTAATGAAAAACTGTTTTTT	CASSSTVNEKLFF	TRBJ1-4	-	TRBV6-5	-
TGTGCCAGCAGCAAAGACAGGGGAGCGACTAATGAAAAACTGTTTTTT	CASSKDRGATNEKLFF	TRBJ1-4	TRBD1	TRBV5-6	-
TGTGCCAGCAGCTTATGGCTAGCGAGTGGGGATACGCAGTATTTT	CASSLWLASGDTQYF	TRBJ2-3	-	TRBV5-4	-
TGTGCCAGCTCCTACCGGGGGGGTGCAACAGATACGCAGTATTTT	CASSYRGGATDTQYF	TRBJ2-3	TRBD2	TRBV6-5	-
TGTGCCAGCAGCGTAGGAGGGGGAGCCAAAAACATTCAGTACTTC	CASSVGGGAKNIQYF	TRBJ2-4	-	TRBV9	-
TGTGCCAGCAGCCAAGATCGGGGGGTAGGCGAGCAGTACTTC	CASSQDRGVGEQYF	TRBJ2-7	TRBD2	TRBV3-1/TRBV3-2	few
TGTGCCAGCAGCGTAGAGGCGGGGGCCTACAATGAGCAGTTCTTC	CASSVEAGAYNEQFF	TRBJ2-1	TRBD2	TRBV9	-
TGTGCCAGCAGCCCCCTGGACAGGATGAACACTGAAGCTTTCTTT	CASSPLDRMNTEAFF	TRBJ1-1	TRBD1	TRBV5-8	-
TGTGCCAGCTGGGTCGGGAGGAACGGGGAGCTGTTTTTT	CASWVGRNGELFF	TRBJ2-2	TRBD2	TRBV7-9	few
TGTGCCAGTAGTATAGGTTCGCGGCCCTCCTACGAGCAGTACTTC	CASSIGSRPSYEQYF	TRBJ2-7	-	TRBV19	few
TGTGCCAGTAGTATGGGCCCGGGGTATAATGAAAAACTGTTTTTT	CASSMGPGYNEKLFF	TRBJ1-4	-	TRBV19	-
TGCAGCGTACGAGTCGGGACAGGGGTGCCCTACGAGCAGTACTTC	CSVRVGTGVPYEQYF	TRBJ2-7	TRBD1	TRBV29-1	-
TGTGCCAGCAGTGTAGCTAGCGGGAAGTCCTACAATGAGCAGTTCTTC	CASSVASGKSYNEQFF	TRBJ2-1	TRBD2	TRBV2	once
TGTGCCAGTAGAGACAGACAAGAGACCCAGTACTTC	CASRDRQETQYF	TRBJ2-5	-	TRBV19	-
TGTGCCTGGAGTAGAGGACAGGGGGAAGAGACCCAGTACTTC	CAWSRGQGEETQYF	TRBJ2-5	TRBD1	TRBV30	-
TGTGCCATCAGTGAAGAGTCAGGGTACGGCTACACCTTC	CAISEESGYGYTF	TRBJ1-2	-	TRBV10-3	-